This is a list of T cell receptor beta chains from one sample in a study of response to subunit inactivated influenza vaccine. One entry per CDR3 protein results from TCRdb running MiXCR on the RT-PCR reads. This table has hundreds of thousands of distinct CDR3 sequences, around 15% appearing once. Sequences were derived from PBMCs from blood, sampled roughly 2 weeks before vaccination. The receptors shown here come from a man aged 45-65 years who received an inactivated influenza vaccine. CDR3s include the opening cysteine and the closing phenylalanine or tryptophan. The D gene is left open where the match is weak.

>TRBV2|NA|TRBJ1-1
CASTPLKRMNTEAFF
>TRBV28|TRBD1|TRBJ1-5
CPSTTGGNQPQHF
>TRBV19|NA|TRBJ2-1
CASSIDTAGLTESPYNEQFF
>TRBV5-8|NA|TRBJ1-2
CASSSGTLHYGYTF
>TRBV12-3/TRBV12-4|NA|TRBJ1-5
CASSLTDQPQHF
>TRBV2|TRBD1|TRBJ1-4
CASRPGTGDNEKLFF
>TRBV7-2|NA|TRBJ2-1
CASSTWAFGLGDEQFF
>TRBV29-1|NA|TRBJ2-1
CSVPSGSYNEQFF
>TRBV10-3|NA|TRBJ2-3
CAIGETDTQYF
>TRBV7-8|NA|TRBJ2-2
CASSPTRRVGNTGELFF
>TRBV29-1|TRBD2|TRBJ2-7
CSVGEGSEQYF
>TRBV7-3|NA|TRBJ2-2
CASSYGESDTGELFF
>TRBV2|NA|TRBJ1-4
CASRQGNEKLFF
>TRBV28|TRBD1|TRBJ1-5
CASSLFSYRGYSNQPQHF
>TRBV28|NA|TRBJ2-5
CASSPQAQETQYF
>TRBV11-2|NA|TRBJ2-1
CASSRRESSYNEQFF
>TRBV6-1|TRBD2|TRBJ2-5
CASTAEAGGTQYF
>TRBV13|NA|TRBJ1-1
CASTLEYGGWPSPESGYTEAFF
>TRBV7-9|NA|TRBJ1-4
CASSLAGAANEKLFF
>TRBV2|TRBD1|TRBJ1-5
CASSPGTGEQPQHF
>TRBV4-1|NA|TRBJ1-1
CASSQMINTEAFF
>TRBV6-5|TRBD2|TRBJ2-7
CASSYSPSGRTGEQYF
>TRBV20-1|TRBD2|TRBJ2-3
CSARAPGLAGGSTDTQYF
>TRBV10-3|NA|TRBJ2-1
CAINPEGRGEYNEQFF
>TRBV10-3|NA|TRBJ1-4
CAISNRGTTNEKLFF
>TRBV6-1|NA|TRBJ1-1
CASRPNAGGNTEAFF
>TRBV20-1|NA|TRBJ2-1
CSARALEGVNSNEQFF
>TRBV7-9|NA|TRBJ1-5
CASSSMGNSNQPQHF
>TRBV9|NA|TRBJ2-1
CASSTRAGADLYNEQFF
>TRBV18|NA|TRBJ1-2
CASSRRNTGTETGGYTF
>TRBV30|TRBD2|TRBJ2-1
CAWSAGLAYNEQFF
>TRBV20-1|NA|TRBJ1-3
CSANSGVPTGNTIYF
>TRBV12-3/TRBV12-4|NA|TRBJ1-4
CASAPNPAQEKLFF